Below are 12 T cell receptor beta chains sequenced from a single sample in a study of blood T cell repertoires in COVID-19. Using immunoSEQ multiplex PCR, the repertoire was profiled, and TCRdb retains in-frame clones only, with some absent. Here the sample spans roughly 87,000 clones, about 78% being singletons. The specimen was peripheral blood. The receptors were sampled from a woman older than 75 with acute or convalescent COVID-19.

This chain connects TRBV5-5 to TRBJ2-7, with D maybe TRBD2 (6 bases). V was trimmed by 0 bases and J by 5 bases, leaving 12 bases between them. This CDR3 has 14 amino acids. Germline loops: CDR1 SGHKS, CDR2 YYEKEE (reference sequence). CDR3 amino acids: CASSLEEGRHEQYF. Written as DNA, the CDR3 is TGTGCCAGCAGCTTGGAGGAGGGGCGGCACGAGCAGTACTTC.

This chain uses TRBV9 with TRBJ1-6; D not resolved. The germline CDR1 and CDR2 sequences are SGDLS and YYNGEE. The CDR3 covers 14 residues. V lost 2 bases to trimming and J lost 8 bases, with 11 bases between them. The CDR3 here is CASSVADFYSPLHF. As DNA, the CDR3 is TGTGCCAGCAGCGTCGCAGATTTCTATTCACCCCTCCACTTT.

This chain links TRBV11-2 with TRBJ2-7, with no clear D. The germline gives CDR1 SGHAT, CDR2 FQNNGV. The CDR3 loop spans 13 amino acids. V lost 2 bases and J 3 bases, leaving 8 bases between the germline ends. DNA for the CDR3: TGTGCCAGCAGCTTACGAGCCGACTACGAGCAGTACTTC. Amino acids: CASSLRADYEQYF.

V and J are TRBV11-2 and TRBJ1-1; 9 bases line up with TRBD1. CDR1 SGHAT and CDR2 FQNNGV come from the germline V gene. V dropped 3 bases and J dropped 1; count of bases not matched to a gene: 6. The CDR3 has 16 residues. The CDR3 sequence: CASSFAQGQGNTEAFF. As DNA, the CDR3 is TGTGCCAGCAGCTTCGCCCAGGGACAGGGGAACACTGAAGCTTTCTTT.

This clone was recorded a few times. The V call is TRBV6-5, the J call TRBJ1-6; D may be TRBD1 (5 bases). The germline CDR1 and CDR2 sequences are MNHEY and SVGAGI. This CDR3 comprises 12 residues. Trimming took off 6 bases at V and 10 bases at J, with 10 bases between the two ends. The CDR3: CASRQGDSPLHF. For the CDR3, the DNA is TGTGCCAGCAGGCAGGGCGACTCACCCCTCCACTTT.

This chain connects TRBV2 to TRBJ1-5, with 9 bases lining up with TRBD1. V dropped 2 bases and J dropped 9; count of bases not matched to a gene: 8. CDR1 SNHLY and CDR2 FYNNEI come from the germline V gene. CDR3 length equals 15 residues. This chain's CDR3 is CASSEWDRAYGPQHF. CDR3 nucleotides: TGTGCCAGCAGTGAATGGGACAGGGCCTACGGGCCCCAGCATTTT. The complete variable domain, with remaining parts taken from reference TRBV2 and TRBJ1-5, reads EPEVTQTPSHQVTQMGQEVILRCVPISNHLYFYWYRQILGQKVEFLVSFYNNEISEKSEIFDDQFSVERPDGSNFTLKIRSTKLEDSAMYFCASSEWDRAYGPQHFGDGTRLSIL.

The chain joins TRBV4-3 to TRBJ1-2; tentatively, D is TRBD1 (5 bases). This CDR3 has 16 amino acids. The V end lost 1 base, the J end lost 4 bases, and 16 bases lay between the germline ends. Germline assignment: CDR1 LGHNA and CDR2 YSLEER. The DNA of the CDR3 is TGCGCCAGCAGCCAAGTCGGGGAGGGGAAGGGCTATGGCTACACCTTC. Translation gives CASSQVGEGKGYGYTF.

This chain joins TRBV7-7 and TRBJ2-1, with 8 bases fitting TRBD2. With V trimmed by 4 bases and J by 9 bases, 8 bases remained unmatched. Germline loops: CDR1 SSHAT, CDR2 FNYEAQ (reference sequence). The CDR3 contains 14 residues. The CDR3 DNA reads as TGTGCCAGCAGCTCCCGGGGGGGGGCCGGTGAGCAGTTCTTC. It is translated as CASSSRGGAGEQFF.

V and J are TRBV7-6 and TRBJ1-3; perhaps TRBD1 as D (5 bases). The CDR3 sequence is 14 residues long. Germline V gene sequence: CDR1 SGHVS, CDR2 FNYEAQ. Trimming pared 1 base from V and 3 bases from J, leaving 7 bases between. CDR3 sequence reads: CASSLGQFGNTIYF. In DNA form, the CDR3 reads TGTGCCAGCAGCTTAGGACAGTTTGGAAACACCATATATTTT.

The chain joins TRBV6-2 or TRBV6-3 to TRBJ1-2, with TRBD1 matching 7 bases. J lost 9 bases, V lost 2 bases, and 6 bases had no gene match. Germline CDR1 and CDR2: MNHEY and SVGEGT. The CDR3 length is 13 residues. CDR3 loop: CASSYARQGRYTF. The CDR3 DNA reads TGTGCCAGCAGTTACGCCCGACAGGGCCGCTACACCTTC.

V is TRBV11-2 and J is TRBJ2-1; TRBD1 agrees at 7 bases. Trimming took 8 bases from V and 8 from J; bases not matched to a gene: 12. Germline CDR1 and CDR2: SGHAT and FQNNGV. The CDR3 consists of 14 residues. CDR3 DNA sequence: TGTGCCAGCGTCCAGACAGGGCTAGGGGATGAGCAGTTCTTC. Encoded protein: CASVQTGLGDEQFF.

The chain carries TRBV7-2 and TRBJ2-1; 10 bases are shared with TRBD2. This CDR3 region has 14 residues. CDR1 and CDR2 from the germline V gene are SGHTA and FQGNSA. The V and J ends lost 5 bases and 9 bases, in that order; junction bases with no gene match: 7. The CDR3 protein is CASSQRAGGREQFF. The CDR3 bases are TGTGCCAGCAGCCAACGAGCGGGGGGGCGTGAGCAGTTCTTC.